This TCR beta chain came from a study of shared clonotypes between healthy human individuals. Broader study findings: The study found about 5% of naive CD4 clonotypes shared across a few donors. The study generally estimated greater richness for naive than memory subsets.

The investigators split CD4+ cells into a CD45RA+ naive subset and a CD45RA-negative memory subset. In the case of this clone: Its antigen is unidentified.

Clones were sequenced by immunoSEQ multiplex PCR, and TCRdb holds only the in-frame ones, with some missing. This repertoire shows over a million clones, 95% to 99% found once; its top ten account for around 0.47%. CDR1 and CDR2 (germline): MNHEY, SVGAGI. Trimming left V 6 bases short and J 7 bases short, with 10 bases between. This CDR3 is built from 12 residues. The specimen sequenced was naive CD4+ T cells sorted from blood. Subset defined: CD45RA+ positively selected. The rearrangement uses TRBV6-5 and TRBJ2-1; D uncertain. The clonotype originates from a man aged 25 to 40 in good health. The CDR3 coding sequence is TGTGCCAGCAGCCGCCTGGGGAATGAGCAGTTCTTC. This translates into CASSRLGNEQFF.